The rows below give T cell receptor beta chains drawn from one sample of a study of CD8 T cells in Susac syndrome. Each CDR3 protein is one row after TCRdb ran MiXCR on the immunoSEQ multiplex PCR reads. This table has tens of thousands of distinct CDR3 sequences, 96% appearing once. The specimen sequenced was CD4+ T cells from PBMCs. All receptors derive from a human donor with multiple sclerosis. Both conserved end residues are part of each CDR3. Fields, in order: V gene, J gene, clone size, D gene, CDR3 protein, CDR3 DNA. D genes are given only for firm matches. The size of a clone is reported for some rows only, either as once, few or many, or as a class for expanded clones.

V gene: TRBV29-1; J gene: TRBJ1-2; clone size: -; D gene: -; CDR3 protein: CSAGTGAGGNYGYTF; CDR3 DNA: TGCAGCGCCGGGACGGGCGCGGGAGGTAACTATGGCTACACCTTC
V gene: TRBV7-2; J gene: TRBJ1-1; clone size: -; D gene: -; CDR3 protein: CASSPGWQGTEAFF; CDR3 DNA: TGTGCCAGCAGCCCAGGATGGCAGGGTACTGAAGCTTTCTTT
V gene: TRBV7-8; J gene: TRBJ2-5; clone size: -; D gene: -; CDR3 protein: CASTAREYQETQYF; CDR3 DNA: TGTGCCAGCACCGCCCGGGAGTACCAAGAGACCCAGTACTTC
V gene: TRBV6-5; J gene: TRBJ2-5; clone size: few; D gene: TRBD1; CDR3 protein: CASRRQGQETQYF; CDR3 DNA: TGTGCCAGCAGGCGACAGGGCCAAGAGACCCAGTACTTC
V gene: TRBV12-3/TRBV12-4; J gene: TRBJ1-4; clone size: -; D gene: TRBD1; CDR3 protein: CASSLQGAREKLFF; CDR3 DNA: TGTGCCAGCAGTCTCCAGGGGGCGCGTGAAAAACTGTTTTTT
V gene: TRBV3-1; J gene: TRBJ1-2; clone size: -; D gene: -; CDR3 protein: CASSQRRENGYTF; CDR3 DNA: TGTGCCAGCAGCCAACGCAGGGAGAACGGCTACACCTTC
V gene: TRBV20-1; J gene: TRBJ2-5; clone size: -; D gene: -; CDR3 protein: CSAILPGAQETQYF; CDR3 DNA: TGCAGTGCTATCCTCCCAGGGGCCCAAGAGACCCAGTACTTC
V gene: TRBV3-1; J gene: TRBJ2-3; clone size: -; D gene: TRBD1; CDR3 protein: CASSQVRTGPFRTDTQYF; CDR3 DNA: TGTGCCAGCAGCCAAGTACGGACAGGGCCGTTTAGGACAGATACGCAGTATTTT
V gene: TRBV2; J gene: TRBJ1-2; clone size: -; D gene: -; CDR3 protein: CASKAINYGYTF; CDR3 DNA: TGTGCCAGCAAGGCCATTAACTATGGCTACACCTTC
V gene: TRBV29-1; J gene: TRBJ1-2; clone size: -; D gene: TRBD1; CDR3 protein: CSVEDPGQGQGYTF; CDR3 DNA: TGCAGCGTTGAAGACCCCGGACAGGGCCAGGGCTACACCTTC
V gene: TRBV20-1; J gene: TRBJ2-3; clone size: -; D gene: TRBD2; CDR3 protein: CSAEGLARLHTDTQYF; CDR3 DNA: TGCAGTGCGGAAGGACTAGCGCGCCTCCACACAGATACGCAGTATTTT
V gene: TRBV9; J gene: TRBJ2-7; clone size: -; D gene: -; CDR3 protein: CASSVDTLSYEQYF; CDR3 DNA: TGTGCCAGCAGCGTGGACACCCTCTCCTACGAGCAGTACTTC
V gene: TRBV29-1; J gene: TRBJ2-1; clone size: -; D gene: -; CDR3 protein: CSVSLTGTGEQFF; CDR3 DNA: TGCAGCGTCTCCCTTACAGGGACCGGTGAGCAGTTCTTC
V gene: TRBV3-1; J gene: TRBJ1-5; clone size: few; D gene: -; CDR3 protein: CASSQDLGQPQHF; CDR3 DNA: TGTGCCAGCAGCCAAGATCTGGGGCAGCCCCAGCATTTT
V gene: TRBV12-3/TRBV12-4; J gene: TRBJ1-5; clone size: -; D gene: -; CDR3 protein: CASSRSETQPQHF; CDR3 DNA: TGTGCCAGCAGTCGCTCGGAGACTCAGCCCCAGCATTTT
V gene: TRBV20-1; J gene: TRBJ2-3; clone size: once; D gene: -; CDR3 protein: CSARDPRGDSSTDTQYF; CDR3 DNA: TGCAGTGCTAGAGATCCCCGGGGGGACAGTAGCACAGATACGCAGTATTTT
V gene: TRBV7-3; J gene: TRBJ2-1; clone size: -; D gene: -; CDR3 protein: CASSSGGEYYNEQFF; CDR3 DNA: TGTGCCAGCAGCTCAGGTGGGGAATACTACAATGAGCAGTTCTTC
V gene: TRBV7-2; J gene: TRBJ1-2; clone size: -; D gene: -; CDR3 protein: CASSFSGTEEGGYTF; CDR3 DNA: TGTGCCAGCAGCTTTTCCGGGACGGAAGAGGGTGGCTACACCTTC
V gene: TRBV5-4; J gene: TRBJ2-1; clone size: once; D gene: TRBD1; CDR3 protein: CASRTGTGAYNEQFF; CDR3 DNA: TGTGCCAGCAGAACCGGGACAGGGGCCTACAATGAGCAGTTCTTC
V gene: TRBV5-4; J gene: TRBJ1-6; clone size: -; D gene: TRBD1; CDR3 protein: CASSLWDRGNSPLHF; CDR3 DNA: TGTGCCAGCAGCTTGTGGGACAGGGGAAATTCACCCCTCCACTTT
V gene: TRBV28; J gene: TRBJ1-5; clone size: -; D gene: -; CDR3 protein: CASSPPAGVDQPQHF; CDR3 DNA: TGTGCCAGCAGCCCCCCGGCAGGGGTCGATCAGCCCCAGCATTTT
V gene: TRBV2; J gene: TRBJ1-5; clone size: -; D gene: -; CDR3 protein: CASSDRTGNQPQHF; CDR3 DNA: TGTGCCAGCAGCGACAGGACGGGCAATCAGCCCCAGCATTTT
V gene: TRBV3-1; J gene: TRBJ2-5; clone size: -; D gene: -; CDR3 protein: CASSQELVAQETQYF; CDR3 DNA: TGTGCCAGCAGCCAAGAGCTAGTCGCCCAAGAGACCCAGTACTTC
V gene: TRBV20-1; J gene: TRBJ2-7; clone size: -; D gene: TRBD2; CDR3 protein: CSASPWASGGTYEQYF; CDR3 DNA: TGCAGTGCTAGCCCGTGGGCTAGCGGGGGGACCTACGAGCAGTACTTC
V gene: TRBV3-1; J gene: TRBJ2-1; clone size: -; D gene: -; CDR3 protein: CASSQAYMSSYNEQFF; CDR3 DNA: TGTGCCAGCAGCCAAGCCTACATGAGCTCCTACAATGAGCAGTTCTTC
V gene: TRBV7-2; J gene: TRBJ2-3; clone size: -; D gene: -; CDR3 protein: CASSPVRRVSDTQYF; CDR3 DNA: TGTGCCAGCAGCCCCGTCCGGAGGGTTTCAGATACGCAGTATTTT
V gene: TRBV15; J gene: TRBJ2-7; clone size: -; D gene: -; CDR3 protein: CATSRGGVIIEQYF; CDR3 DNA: TGTGCCACCAGCAGAGGAGGTGTGATTATCGAGCAGTACTTC
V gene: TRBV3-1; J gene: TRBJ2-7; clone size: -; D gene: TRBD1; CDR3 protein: CASSQDGGQGLYEQYF; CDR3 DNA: TGTGCCAGCAGCCAAGATGGAGGACAGGGTCTATACGAGCAGTACTTC
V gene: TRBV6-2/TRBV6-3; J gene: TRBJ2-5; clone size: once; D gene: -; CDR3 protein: CASSPPQSGKTQYF; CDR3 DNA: TGTGCCAGCAGTCCACCCCAATCCGGGAAGACCCAGTACTTC
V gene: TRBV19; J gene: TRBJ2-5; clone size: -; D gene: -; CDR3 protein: CASSEQAQETQYF; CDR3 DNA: TGTGCCAGTAGTGAACAGGCCCAAGAGACCCAGTACTTC
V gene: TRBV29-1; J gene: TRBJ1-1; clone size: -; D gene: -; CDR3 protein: CSVQGSHTEAFF; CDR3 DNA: TGCAGCGTTCAAGGGAGTCACACTGAAGCTTTCTTT
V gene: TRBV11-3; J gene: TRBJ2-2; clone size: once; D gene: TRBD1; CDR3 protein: CASSPGQGFIGANTGELFF; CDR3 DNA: TGTGCCAGCAGCCCGGGACAGGGTTTTATTGGCGCGAACACCGGGGAGCTGTTTTTT
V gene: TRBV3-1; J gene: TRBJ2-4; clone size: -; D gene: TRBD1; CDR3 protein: CASSQDQTGDMNIQYF; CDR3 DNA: TGTGCCAGCAGCCAAGATCAGACAGGGGATATGAACATTCAGTACTTC
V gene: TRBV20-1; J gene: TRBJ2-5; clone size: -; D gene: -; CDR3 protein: CSAPDGGETQYF; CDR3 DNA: TGCAGTGCTCCGGACGGGGGAGAGACCCAGTACTTC
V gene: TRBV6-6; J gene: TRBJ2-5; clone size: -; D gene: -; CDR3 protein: CASSRDKRTETQYF; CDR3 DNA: TGTGCCAGCAGTAGGGACAAGAGGACGGAGACCCAGTACTTC
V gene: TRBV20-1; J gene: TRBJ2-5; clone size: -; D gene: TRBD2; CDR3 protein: CSARDGRGSRETQYF; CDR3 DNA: TGCAGTGCTAGGGACGGGCGGGGGTCGAGGGAGACCCAGTACTTC
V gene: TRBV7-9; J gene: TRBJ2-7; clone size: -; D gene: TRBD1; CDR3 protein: CASSLIDYRGPYEQYF; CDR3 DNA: TGTGCCAGCAGCTTGATTGATTACAGGGGGCCCTACGAGCAGTACTTC
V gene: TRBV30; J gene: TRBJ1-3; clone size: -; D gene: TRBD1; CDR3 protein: CAWKAGTGRNTIYF; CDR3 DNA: TGTGCCTGGAAAGCCGGGACAGGGAGGAACACCATATATTTT
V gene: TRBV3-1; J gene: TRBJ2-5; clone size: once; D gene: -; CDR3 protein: CASKSETQYF; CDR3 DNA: TGTGCCAGCAAAAGCGAGACCCAGTACTTC
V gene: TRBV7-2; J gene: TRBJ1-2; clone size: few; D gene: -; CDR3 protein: CASSRDRNYGYTF; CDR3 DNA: TGTGCCAGCAGCCGGGACCGCAACTATGGCTACACCTTC
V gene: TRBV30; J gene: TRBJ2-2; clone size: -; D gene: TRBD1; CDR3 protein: CAWTSPGTGYTGELFF; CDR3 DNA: TGTGCCTGGACAAGTCCGGGGACAGGTTACACCGGGGAGCTGTTTTTT
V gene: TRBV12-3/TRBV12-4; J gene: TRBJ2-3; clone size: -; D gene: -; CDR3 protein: CASSLTGRTDTQYF; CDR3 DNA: TGTGCCAGCAGTCTCACCGGACGAACAGATACGCAGTATTTT
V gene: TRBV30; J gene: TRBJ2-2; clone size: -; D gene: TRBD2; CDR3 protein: CAWSGTSGFHGELFF; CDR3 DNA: TGTGCCTGGAGTGGGACTAGCGGGTTCCACGGGGAGCTGTTTTTT
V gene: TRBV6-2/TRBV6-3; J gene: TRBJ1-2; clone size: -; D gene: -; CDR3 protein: CASSYAAGGYTF; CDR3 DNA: TGTGCCAGCAGTTACGCCGCGGGTGGCTACACCTTC
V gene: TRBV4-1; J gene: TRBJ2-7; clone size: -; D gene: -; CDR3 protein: CASSQVGRRAHYEQYF; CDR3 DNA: TGCGCCAGCAGCCAAGTTGGTCGGAGAGCCCACTACGAGCAGTACTTC
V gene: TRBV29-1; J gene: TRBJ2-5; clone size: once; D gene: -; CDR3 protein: CSVEVVGETQYF; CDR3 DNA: TGCAGCGTTGAAGTAGTGGGAGAGACCCAGTACTTC
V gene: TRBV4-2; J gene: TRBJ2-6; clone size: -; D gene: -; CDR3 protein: CASSQDRWANVLTF; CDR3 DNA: TGTGCCAGCAGCCAAGATCGATGGGCCAACGTCCTGACTTTC
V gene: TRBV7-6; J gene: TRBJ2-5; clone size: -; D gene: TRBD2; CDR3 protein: CASSLRLSGGLQETQYF; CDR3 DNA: TGTGCCAGCAGCTTAAGGCTGAGCGGGGGGCTCCAAGAGACCCAGTACTTC
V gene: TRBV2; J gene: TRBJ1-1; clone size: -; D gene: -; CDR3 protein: CASRSRLGGDTEAFF; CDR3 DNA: TGTGCCAGCAGATCCCGCTTGGGGGGAGACACTGAAGCTTTCTTT
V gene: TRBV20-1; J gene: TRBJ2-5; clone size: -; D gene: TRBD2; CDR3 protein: CSARPSGGAILETQYF; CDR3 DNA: TGCAGTGCCCGGCCCAGCGGGGGGGCAATTCTGGAGACCCAGTACTTC
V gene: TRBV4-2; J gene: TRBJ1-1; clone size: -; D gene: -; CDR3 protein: CASSLRDLGTFF; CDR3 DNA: TGTGCCAGCAGCCTCCGGGACCTGGGAACTTTCTTT
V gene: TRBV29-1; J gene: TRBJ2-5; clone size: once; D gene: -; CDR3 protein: CSATRGSSQETQYF; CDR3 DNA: TGCAGCGCAACTCGAGGGAGCTCCCAAGAGACCCAGTACTTC
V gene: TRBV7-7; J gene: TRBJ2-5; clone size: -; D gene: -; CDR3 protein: CASSSVGRQETQYF; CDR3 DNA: TGTGCTAGCAGCTCCGTCGGACGGCAAGAGACCCAGTACTTC
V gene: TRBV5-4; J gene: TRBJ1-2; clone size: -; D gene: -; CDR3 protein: CASSSSLGSYTF; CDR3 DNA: TGTGCCAGCAGCTCGTCATTGGGGAGCTACACCTTC
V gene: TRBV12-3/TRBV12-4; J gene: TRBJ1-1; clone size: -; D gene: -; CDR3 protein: CASSWSRATEAFF; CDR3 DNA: TGTGCCAGCAGCTGGTCCCGGGCCACTGAAGCTTTCTTT
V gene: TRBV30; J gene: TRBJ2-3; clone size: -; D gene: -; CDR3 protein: CAWSPTGVTQYF; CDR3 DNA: TGTGCCTGGAGCCCAACGGGGGTTACGCAGTATTTT
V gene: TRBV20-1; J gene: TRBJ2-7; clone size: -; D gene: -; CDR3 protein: CSARKEGLEQYF; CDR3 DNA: TGCAGTGCTCGGAAGGAGGGGTTAGAGCAGTACTTC